One and the same sample provided the 30 T cell receptor beta chains below, sequenced in a study of T cell changes during pregnancy in multiple sclerosis. Using immunoSEQ multiplex PCR, the repertoire was profiled, and TCRdb retains in-frame clones only, with some absent. The sample comprises 20,000 or so clones, 90% to 95% of which are singletons, and 0.63% rests with the top ten. The source material was CD4+ T cells from peripheral blood mononuclear cells, sampled after pregnancy. Source of these receptors: a female donor in good health, enrolled as a control in a pregnancy study.

The rearrangement joins TRBV5-6 to TRBJ1-5; D is unclear. Trimming removed 0 bases at V and 5 bases at J, with 6 bases between. CDR1 and CDR2 (germline): SGHDT, YYEEEE. The CDR3 covers 13 residues. The CDR3 sequence is CASSLVGYQPQHF. The CDR3 region has the DNA TGTGCCAGCAGCTTGGTCGGGTATCAGCCCCAGCATTTT.

The chain is built from TRBV4-3 and TRBJ2-1, with TRBD2 identical over 16 bases. Germline V CDR1 and CDR2: LGHNA, YSLEER. The CDR3 has 16 amino acids. V shed 0 bases and J 12 bases; nucleotides not matched to a gene: 5. CDR3 sequence (DNA): TGCGCCAGCAGCCAAGATCTAGGGACTAGCGGGAGGGTGCAGTTCTTC. This gives the protein CASSQDLGTSGRVQFF.

The chain couples TRBV5-6 to TRBJ1-6, with a weak D call TRBD1 (6 bases). The V end was cut by 4 bases, the J end by 3 bases, with 11 bases between. The CDR3 spans 15 residues. CDR1 and CDR2 from the germline V gene are SGHDT and YYEEEE. CDR3: CASSPGQIYNSPLHF. CDR3 nucleotide sequence: TGTGCCAGCAGCCCCGGACAGATCTATAATTCACCCCTCCACTTT.

The chain employs TRBV28 and TRBJ2-7, with TRBD2 matching over 8 bases. The CDR3 extends over 15 amino acids. V dropped 5 bases and J dropped 5; count of bases not matched to a gene: 11. Per the germline V gene, CDR1 is MDHEN and CDR2 is SYDVKM. CDR3 amino acids: CASSPGRASPHEQYF. The CDR3 nucleotides read TGTGCCAGCAGTCCCGGGAGGGCCTCCCCCCACGAGCAGTACTTC.

The chain has TRBV27 and TRBJ1-4, with D tentatively TRBD1 (6 bases). Trimming took off 1 base at V and 2 bases at J, with 17 bases between the two ends. From germline, CDR1 is MNHEY and CDR2 SMNVEV (reference sequence). This CDR3 comprises 18 residues. The CDR3 loop is CASSLFGLSGATNEKLFF. CDR3 DNA sequence: TGTGCCAGCAGTTTATTTGGGCTTTCAGGGGCCACTAATGAAAAACTGTTTTTT.

The chain links TRBV7-8 to TRBJ1-1; 8 bases match TRBD1. Germline trimming cut 5 bases from V and 2 bases from J; bases unmatched to any gene: 13. CDR1 is SGHVS, CDR2 FQNEAQ, per germline. This CDR3 has 17 residues. The CDR3 reads CASSPRTGLGVNTEAFF. For the CDR3, the DNA is TGTGCCAGCAGCCCACGGACAGGGTTGGGTGTTAACACTGAAGCTTTCTTT. Using reference TRBV7-8 and TRBJ1-1 for the parts outside the CDR3, the full variable domain is GAGVSQSPRYKVAKRGQDVALRCDPISGHVSLFWYQQALGQGPEFLTYFQNEAQLDKSGLPSDRFFAERPEGSVSTLKIQRTQQEDSAVYLCASSPRTGLGVNTEAFFGQGTRLTVV.

The rearrangement links TRBV7-2 to TRBJ2-7, with 9 bases identical to TRBD2. The CDR3 contains 15 residues. The germline V gene has CDR1 SGHTA and CDR2 FQGNSA. J was trimmed by 6 bases and V by 5 bases; bases with no gene match: 11. CDR3 in DNA: TGTGCCAGCAGCCCTAATCGCGGGGGGGACTTCGAGCAGTACTTC. Protein sequence: CASSPNRGGDFEQYF. The variable domain in full, completed from reference TRBV7-2 and TRBJ2-7, reads GAGVSQSPSNKVTEKGKDVELRCDPISGHTALYWYRQSLGQGLEFLIYFQGNSAPDKSGLPSDRFSAERTGGSVSTLTIQRTQQEDSAVYLCASSPNRGGDFEQYFGPGTRLTVT.

This clone was detected only once. J is TRBJ2-7 and V is TRBV7-2; no clear D gene. The V gene's germline CDR1 is SGHTA and CDR2 FQGNSA. The V end was cut by 2 bases, the J end by 7 bases, with 3 bases between. The CDR3 runs 10 residues. The chain's CDR3 is CASSLQEQYF. CDR3 in DNA: TGTGCCAGCAGCTTACAGGAGCAGTACTTC.

This chain links TRBV6-1 with TRBJ2-2; D not resolved. The CDR3 length is 13 residues. Germline assignment: CDR1 MNHNS and CDR2 SASEGT. V was shortened by 7 bases and J by 7 bases, with 13 bases between the two germline ends. CDR3 sequence reads: CASTPRGVGELFF. The CDR3 DNA is TGTGCCAGCACCCCCCGCGGAGTCGGGGAGCTGTTTTTT.

This clone was seen a single time. The J gene is TRBJ2-3, the V gene TRBV5-1; TRBD2 agrees at 9 bases. Germline trimming cut 6 bases from V and 8 bases from J; bases unmatched to any gene: 10. CDR3 length: 14 residues. Germline V lookup: CDR1 SGHRS, CDR2 YFSETQ. The DNA for the CDR3 is TGCGCCAGCAAGGTGACTAGCGGACCAGGTACGCAGTATTTT. Protein product: CASKVTSGPGTQYF.

This clone was recorded once. A read error may account for a junction end that differs from germline. The gene calls are TRBV7-7 and TRBJ2-3; 7 positions agree with TRBD2. Germline assignment: CDR1 SSHAT and CDR2 FNYEAQ (reference sequence). This CDR3 region has 14 residues. This CDR3 is CASSPWLGEGTQYF. DNA of the CDR3: TGTGCTAGCAGCCCCTGGTTAGGGGAGGGTACGCAGTATTTT.

The chain couples TRBV6-4 to TRBJ2-2; 7 bases map to TRBD1. The germline V gene encodes CDR1 MRHNA and CDR2 SNTAGT. With V trimmed by 6 bases and J by 4 bases, 5 bases remained unmatched. The CDR3 consists of 14 residues. In DNA form, the CDR3 reads TGTGCCAGCAGACGACAGGGCGGCACCGGGGAGCTGTTTTTT. It codes for CASRRQGGTGELFF.

This clone was observed a single time. The rearrangement links TRBV29-1 to TRBJ2-7, with D uncertain. Per the germline V gene, CDR1 is SQVTM and CDR2 is ANQGSEA. The CDR3 has 11 residues. V lost 6 bases to trimming and J lost 2 bases, with 8 bases between them. In nucleotides, the CDR3 is TGCAGCGTAACAGCTCCCTACGAGCAGTACTTC. Amino acids: CSVTAPYEQYF.

The chain carries TRBV7-2 and TRBJ2-7; 8 bases map to TRBD1. This CDR3 has 13 amino acids. Germline CDR1 is SGHTA and CDR2 is FQGNSA. With 7 bases clipped from V and 2 bases from J, the junction kept 4 bases outside the gene matches. As DNA, the CDR3 is TGTGCCAGCAACAGGGGGGACACCTACGAGCAGTACTTC. It yields the protein CASNRGDTYEQYF.

The rearrangement uses TRBV6-1 and TRBJ1-1; D is unresolved. V was clipped by 2 bases and J by 8 bases, with 6 bases between them. This CDR3 spans 11 amino acids. The germline V gene encodes CDR1 MNHNS and CDR2 SASEGT. The CDR3 is CASSENGEAFF. The CDR3 DNA reads TGTGCCAGCAGTGAAAACGGGGAAGCTTTCTTT.

In its sample, this clone was seen once. The chain couples TRBV2 to TRBJ2-5; 9 bases align to TRBD2. Unmatched junction bases numbered 1, after V lost 10 bases and J lost 1 base. This CDR3 spans 12 amino acids. CDR1 is SNHLY and CDR2 is FYNNEI in the germline V gene. The CDR3 here is CATRGGQETQYF. CDR3 nucleotides: TGTGCCACGCGGGGGGGCCAAGAGACCCAGTACTTC.

The V and J genes are TRBV5-1 and TRBJ1-1, with 7 positions matching TRBD1. This CDR3 comprises 15 residues. The germline CDR1 and CDR2 sequences are SGHRS and YFSETQ. With 0 bases clipped from V and 4 bases from J, the junction kept 6 bases outside the gene matches. In DNA, the CDR3 is TGCGCCAGCAGCTTGGGTCCCGGGACAGCCACTGAAGCTTTCTTT. Protein sequence: CASSLGPGTATEAFF.

This sequence joins TRBV7-8 and TRBJ2-7; D may be TRBD1 (5 bases). The CDR3 sequence is 13 residues long. Germline assignment: CDR1 SGHVS and CDR2 FQNEAQ. V was trimmed by 4 bases and J by 7 bases, leaving 14 bases between them. Here the CDR3 DNA reads TGTGCCAGCAGCTCCGCCCAGGGAAGAGAGCAGTACTTC. It codes for CASSSAQGREQYF.

The table lists this clone with a count of one. J is TRBJ2-7 and V is TRBV18, with 9 bases fitting TRBD1. The germline V gene encodes CDR1 KGHSH and CDR2 LQKENI. The CDR3 extends over 15 amino acids. V shed 6 bases and J 6 bases; nucleotides not matched to a gene: 12. CDR3 DNA: TGTGCCAGCTCGACTTTAGGGACAGGGAATTCCGAGCAGTACTTC. It yields the protein CASSTLGTGNSEQYF.

The chain carries TRBV7-9 and TRBJ1-1; D gene ambiguous. The CDR3 length is 14 residues. Trimming took 3 bases from V and 1 from J, leaving 9 bases between them. Germline V gene lookup returns CDR1 SEHNR and CDR2 FQNEAQ (reference sequence). CDR3 protein: CASSLYAGNTEAFF. As DNA, the CDR3 is TGTGCCAGCAGCTTGTATGCAGGGAACACTGAAGCTTTCTTT.

The chain links TRBV19 to TRBJ2-3; no clear D gene. The CDR3 consists of 16 residues. The V end lost 5 bases, the J end lost 2 bases, and 17 bases lay between the germline ends. CDR1 LNHDA and CDR2 SQIVND come from the germline V gene (reference sequence). CDR3 sequence: CASSWAPPSSTDTQYF. The CDR3 DNA is TGTGCCAGTAGTTGGGCCCCTCCCTCTTCCACAGATACGCAGTATTTT.

The genes are TRBV5-4 and TRBJ2-7, with 9 bases lining up with TRBD1. Per the germline V gene, CDR1 is SGHNT and CDR2 is YYREEE (reference sequence). The J segment lost 5 bases and the V segment lost 2 bases, leaving 11 bases of the junction unmatched. The length of the CDR3 is 16 residues. CDR3 bases: TGTGCCAGCAGCTTAAATACAGGGGGCTTCATCCACGAGCAGTACTTC. It specifies CASSLNTGGFIHEQYF. The full variable domain, its missing parts supplied by reference TRBV5-4 and TRBJ2-7, is ETGVTQSPTHLIKTRGQQVTLRCSSQSGHNTVSWYQQALGQGPQFIFQYYREEENGRGNFPPRFSGLQFPNYSSELNVNALELDDSALYLCASSLNTGGFIHEQYFGPGTRLTVT.

This clone was observed a single time. The rearrangement joins TRBV6-5 to TRBJ1-2; a possible D gene is TRBD1 (5 bases). Germline CDR1 MNHEY, CDR2 SVGAGI. CDR3 length: 13 amino acids. V lost 6 bases to trimming and J lost 6 bases, with 14 bases between them. For the CDR3, the DNA is TGTGCCAGCAGCTGGACAAGGGCCAATGGCTACACCTTC. It yields the protein CASSWTRANGYTF.

This sequence joins TRBV5-1 and TRBJ2-3; 8 nucleotides match TRBD2. The germline V gene has CDR1 SGHRS and CDR2 YFSETQ. V lost 0 bases and J lost 3; bases outside the gene matches: 6. The CDR3 loop spans 16 amino acids. The CDR3 coding sequence is TGCGCCAGCAGCTTGGTTGTAGCGGGGCTGACAGATACGCAGTATTTT. It yields the protein CASSLVVAGLTDTQYF.

This clone has just one count. V and J are TRBV29-1 and TRBJ2-6, with D unclear. Per the germline V gene, CDR1 is SQVTM and CDR2 is ANQGSEA. The CDR3 contains 16 residues. V gave up 6 bases and J gave up 0 bases, with 15 bases separating them. The CDR3 is CSVPAAPTSGANVLTF. CDR3 DNA sequence: TGCAGCGTGCCCGCGGCCCCGACCTCTGGGGCCAACGTCCTGACTTTC.

The V and J genes are TRBV14 and TRBJ2-1; TRBD2 might be the D (6 bases). With 3 bases removed from V and 3 bases from J, the gap between germline ends came to 15 bases. This CDR3 has 16 amino acids. Germline V gives CDR1 SGHDN, CDR2 FVKESK. This CDR3 is CASSQLERAIYNEQFF. The CDR3 nucleotides read TGTGCCAGCAGCCAGCTCGAGCGGGCGATCTACAATGAGCAGTTCTTC.

The chain employs TRBV9 and TRBJ1-6, with 7 bases lining up with TRBD1. The junction had 4 bases not matched to a gene; V was cut back by 3 bases and J by 7 bases. Germline CDR1 reads SGDLS; CDR2 reads YYNGEE. The CDR3 length is 14 residues. CDR3 nucleotide sequence: TGTGCCAGCAGCGGGGGACAGATGAATTCACCCCTCCACTTT. It is translated as CASSGGQMNSPLHF.

The CDR3 loop reads CASRRQGAADETQYF. CDR3 nucleotides: TGTGCCAGCAGAAGACAGGGGGCGGCAGATGAGACCCAGTACTTC. The rearrangement joins TRBV6-6 to TRBJ2-5; 10 bases agree with TRBD1. The V gene's germline CDR1 is MNHNY and CDR2 SVGAGI (reference sequence). The CDR3 runs 15 residues. V dropped 6 bases and J dropped 5; count of bases not matched to a gene: 9.

This clone was detected a few times. This chain links TRBV5-1 with TRBJ1-1, with 8 nucleotides matching TRBD1. Germline V gives CDR1 SGHRS, CDR2 YFSETQ. The CDR3 totals 15 residues. The J segment lost 4 bases and the V segment lost 4 bases, leaving 9 bases of the junction unmatched. The CDR3 bases are TGCGCCAGCAGCCTAACCACAGGGGGTAGCACTGAAGCTTTCTTT. Translated, it gives CASSLTTGGSTEAFF.

Details on this clone: Compared with germline, one end of the junction differs, possibly owing to a read error. V gene TRBV7-7 combines with J gene TRBJ1-1; D is unclear. This CDR3 is 17 amino acids long. Germline V lookup: CDR1 SSHAT, CDR2 FNYEAQ (reference sequence). CDR3 in DNA: TGTGCTAGCAGCCCGGCCCCGGACGGAGGGCGGTACACTGAAGCTTTCTTT. It yields the protein CASSPAPDGGRYTEAFF.